In its sample, the clone carrying this T cell receptor (beta chain) was seen a few times. The antigen remains undetermined. This sample stems from a study of regulatory T cells in long-lasting Graves disease. The CDR3 contains 16 residues. Trimming pared 6 bases from V and 8 bases from J, leaving 23 bases between. The V gene's germline CDR1 is MNHNS and CDR2 SASEGT. Notes on the study in general: It was in persistent disease that TRBV28, TRBJ1-2 and TRBJ2-5 were favored. Persistent Graves' disease cases displayed lower TCR diversity than newly diagnosed ones.

CDR3 regions were amplified by Arm-PCR using iRepertoire HTBI primers to build TCR beta libraries. TCRdb reanalysed the multiplex PCR reads using MiXCR and keeps one entry per CDR3 protein. Here the sample spans about 460,000 distinct CDR3 sequences, about 14% being singletons. Indicated time point: newly diagnosed GD, antithyroid drugs for less than 3 months. Extracted RNA from PBMCs served as the source of the TCR library. The same sample was also used in a study of T cells in Graves' hyperthyroidism and ophthalmopathy. That study reports: Most thyroid clonotypes with frequency above 0.001 were detected in blood.

This sample comprised peripheral blood mononuclear cells (PBMCs), obtained at new diagnosis, from a patient treated with antithyroid drugs. The rearrangement links TRBV6-1 to TRBJ2-1; D may match TRBD1 or TRBD2 (5 bases each). The receptor's source is a woman in her forties or fifties with Graves disease. CDR3 sequence: CASSREDQWMGHEQFF. CDR3 nucleotide sequence: TGTGCCAGCAGCCGAGAAGACCAGTGGATGGGACATGAGCAGTTCTTC.